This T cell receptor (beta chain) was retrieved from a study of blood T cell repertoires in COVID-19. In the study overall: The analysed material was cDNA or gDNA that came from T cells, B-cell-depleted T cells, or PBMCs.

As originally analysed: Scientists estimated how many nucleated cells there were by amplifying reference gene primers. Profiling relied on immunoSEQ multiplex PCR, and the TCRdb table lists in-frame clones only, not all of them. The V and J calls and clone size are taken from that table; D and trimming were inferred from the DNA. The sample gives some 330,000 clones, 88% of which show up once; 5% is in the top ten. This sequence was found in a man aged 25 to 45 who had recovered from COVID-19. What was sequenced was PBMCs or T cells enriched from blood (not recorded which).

CDR3 nucleotides: TGTGCCAGCAGCATCCCGGACAGGAGAAACACCATATATTTT. Translated, it gives CASSIPDRRNTIYF. The chain couples TRBV28 to TRBJ1-3; 7 bases match TRBD1. V shed 6 bases and J 5 bases; nucleotides not matched to a gene: 7. CDR1 is MDHEN and CDR2 is SYDVKM in the germline V gene. This CDR3 is 14 amino acids long. Using reference TRBV28 and TRBJ1-3 for the parts outside the CDR3, the full variable domain is DVKVTQSSRYLVKRTGEKVFLECVQDMDHENMFWYRQDPGLGLRLIYFSYDVKMKEKGDIPEGYSVSREKKERFSLILESASTNQTSMYLCASSIPDRRNTIYFGEGSWLTVV.